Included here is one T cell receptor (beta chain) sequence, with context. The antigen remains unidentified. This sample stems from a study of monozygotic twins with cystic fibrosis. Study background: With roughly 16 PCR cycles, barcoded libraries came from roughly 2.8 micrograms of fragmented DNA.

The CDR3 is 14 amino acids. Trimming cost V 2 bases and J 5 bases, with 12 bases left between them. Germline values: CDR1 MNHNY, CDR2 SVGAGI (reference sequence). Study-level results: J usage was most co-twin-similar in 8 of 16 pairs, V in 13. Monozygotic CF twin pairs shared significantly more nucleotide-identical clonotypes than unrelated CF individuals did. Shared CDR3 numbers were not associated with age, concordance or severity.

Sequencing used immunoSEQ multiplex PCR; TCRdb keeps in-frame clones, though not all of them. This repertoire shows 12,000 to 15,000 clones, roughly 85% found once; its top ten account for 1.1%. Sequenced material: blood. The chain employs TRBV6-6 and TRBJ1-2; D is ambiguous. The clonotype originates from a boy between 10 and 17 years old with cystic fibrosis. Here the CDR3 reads CASSYGEFGYGYTF. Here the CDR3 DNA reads TGTGCCAGCAGTTACGGGGAGTTTGGGTATGGCTACACCTTC.